What follows are 5 T cell receptor beta chains derived from one specimen sequenced in a study of blood T cell repertoires in COVID-19. The method was immunoSEQ multiplex PCR; TCRdb's version includes in-frame clones alone and lacks a portion of them. The sample lists about 230,000 clones; around 83% were seen once. The sequencing input was peripheral blood. The receptors come from a woman between 50 and 59 years old with acute or convalescent COVID-19.

A few counts support this clone. J is TRBJ2-7 and V is TRBV5-1, with 9 positions matching TRBD1. V lost 2 bases to trimming and J lost 5 bases; unmatched junction nucleotides: 5. The CDR3 runs to 14 residues. Germline V lookup: CDR1 SGHRS, CDR2 YFSETQ. As DNA, the CDR3 is TGCGCCAGCAGCTTCGTGACAGGGGGAGACGAGCAGTACTTC. Translated, it gives CASSFVTGGDEQYF. Variable domain in full (rest from reference TRBV5-1 and TRBJ2-7): KAGVTQTPRYLIKTRGQQVTLSCSPISGHRSVSWYQQTPGQGLQFLFEYFSETQRNKGNFPGRFSGRQFSNSRSEMNVSTLELGDSALYLCASSFVTGGDEQYFGPGTRLTVT.

The J gene is TRBJ2-1, the V gene TRBV3-1 (or the pseudogene TRBV3-2); no clear D. Germline CDR1 reads LGHDT; CDR2 reads YNNKEL (reference sequence). The CDR3 spans 12 residues. V was shortened by 3 bases and J by 7 bases, with 7 bases between the two germline ends. The chain's CDR3 is CASSHLGNEQFF. Written as DNA, the CDR3 is TGTGCCAGCAGCCACCTAGGAAATGAGCAGTTCTTC.

This clone has a handful of counts. The chain employs TRBV4-2 and TRBJ2-2, with 10 positions matching TRBD2. Trimming at V came to 0 bases and at J to 2 bases, leaving 6 bases not matched to a gene. This CDR3 region has 18 residues. Germline CDR1 and CDR2: LGHNA and YNFKEQ. The CDR3 loop reads CASSQERTSGTNTGELFF. The CDR3 nucleotides read TGTGCCAGCAGCCAAGAACGGACTAGCGGTACCAACACCGGGGAGCTGTTTTTT.

The chain joins TRBV5-1 to TRBJ1-3; D is ambiguous. CDR3 length equals 16 residues. Trimming pared 4 bases from V and 0 bases from J, leaving 14 bases between. Germline-derived CDR1 and CDR2 are SGHRS and YFSETQ. Here the CDR3 DNA reads TGCGCCAGCAGCGTCGGGTCTCCAAGCTCTGGAAACACCATATATTTT. Amino acids: CASSVGSPSSGNTIYF.

The V call is TRBV10-3, the J call TRBJ2-5, with 8 bases matching TRBD2. In germline, CDR1 is ENHRY, CDR2 SYGVKD. The CDR3 totals 14 residues. V was pared by 7 bases and J by 1 base, with 5 bases of the junction left unmatched. This CDR3 is CAIMAGGGQETQYF. CDR3 nucleotide sequence: TGTGCCATCATGGCGGGGGGCGGCCAAGAGACCCAGTACTTC.